This T cell receptor (beta chain) came from a study of blood T cell repertoires in COVID-19. Looking at the study overall: Acute-phase and convalescent COVID-19 samples originated in the United States, Italy and Spain. T cells, B-cell-depleted T cells, or PBMCs provided the cDNA or gDNA that served as material.

Germline CDR1 and CDR2: MGHRA and YSYEKL. The CDR3 loop spans 17 amino acids. V was clipped by 0 bases and J by 3 bases, with 18 bases between them. Authors' methods: Amplification with reference gene primers provided the estimates of nucleated cell counts. The repertoire was sequenced with immunoSEQ multiplex PCR; TCRdb's copy has only in-frame clones and lacks some. From that table come the V and J calls and clone size; the DNA was used to work out D and trimming. The sample has 130,000 to 150,000 clones; about 80% are singletons. This sequence was found in a man between 65 and 80 years old who had recovered from COVID-19. The sequencing sample was made of peripheral blood. The chain couples TRBV4-1 to TRBJ2-7; possible D gene TRBD1, 5 bases. CDR3 nucleotide sequence: TGCGCCAGCAGCCAAGATCGAAGGGGCGTTCAGGACTACGAGCAGTACTTC. Translation: CASSQDRRGVQDYEQYF.